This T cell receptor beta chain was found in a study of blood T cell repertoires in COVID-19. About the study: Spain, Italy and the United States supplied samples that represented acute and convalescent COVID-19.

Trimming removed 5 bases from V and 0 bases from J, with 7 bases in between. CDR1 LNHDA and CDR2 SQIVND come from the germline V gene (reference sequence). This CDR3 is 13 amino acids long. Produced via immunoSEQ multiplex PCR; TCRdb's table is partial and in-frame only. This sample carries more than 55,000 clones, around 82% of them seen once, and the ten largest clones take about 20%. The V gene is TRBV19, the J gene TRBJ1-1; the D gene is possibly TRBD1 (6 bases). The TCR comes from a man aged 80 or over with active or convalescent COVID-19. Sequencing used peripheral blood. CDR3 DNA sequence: TGTGCCAGTAGTGGACAGTTGAACACTGAAGCTTTCTTT. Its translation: CASSGQLNTEAFF.